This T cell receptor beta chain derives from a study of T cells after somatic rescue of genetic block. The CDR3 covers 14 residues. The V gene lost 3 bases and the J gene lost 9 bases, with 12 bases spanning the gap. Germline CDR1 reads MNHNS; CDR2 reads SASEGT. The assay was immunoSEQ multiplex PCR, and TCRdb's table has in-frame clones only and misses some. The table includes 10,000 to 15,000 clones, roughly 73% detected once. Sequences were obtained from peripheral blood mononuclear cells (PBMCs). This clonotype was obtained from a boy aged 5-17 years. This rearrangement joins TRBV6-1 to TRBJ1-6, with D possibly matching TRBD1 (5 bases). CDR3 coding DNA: TGTGCCAGCAGTGAGCAGGGCCCGGGTTCACCCCTCCACTTT. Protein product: CASSEQGPGSPLHF.